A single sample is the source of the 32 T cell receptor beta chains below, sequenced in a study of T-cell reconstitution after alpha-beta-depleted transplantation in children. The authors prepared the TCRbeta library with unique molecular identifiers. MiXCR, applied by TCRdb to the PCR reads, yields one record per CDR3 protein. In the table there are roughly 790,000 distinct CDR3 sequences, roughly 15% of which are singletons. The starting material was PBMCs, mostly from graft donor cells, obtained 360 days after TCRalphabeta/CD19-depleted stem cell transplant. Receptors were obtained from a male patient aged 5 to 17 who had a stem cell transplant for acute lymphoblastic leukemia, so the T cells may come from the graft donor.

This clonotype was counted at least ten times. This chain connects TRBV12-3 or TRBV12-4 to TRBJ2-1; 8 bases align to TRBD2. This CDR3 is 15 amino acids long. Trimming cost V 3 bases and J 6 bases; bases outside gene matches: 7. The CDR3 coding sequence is TGTGCCAGCAGTTTCGTTAGCGGGGTGGTCAATGAGCAGTTCTTC. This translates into CASSFVSGVVNEQFF.

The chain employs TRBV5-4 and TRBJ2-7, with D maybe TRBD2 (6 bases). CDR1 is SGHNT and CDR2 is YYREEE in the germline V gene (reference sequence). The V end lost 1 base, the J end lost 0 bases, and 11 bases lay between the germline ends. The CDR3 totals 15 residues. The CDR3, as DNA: TGTGCCAGCAGCTTGAACGCGGGGCTCTCCTACGAGCAGTACTTC. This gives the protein CASSLNAGLSYEQYF.

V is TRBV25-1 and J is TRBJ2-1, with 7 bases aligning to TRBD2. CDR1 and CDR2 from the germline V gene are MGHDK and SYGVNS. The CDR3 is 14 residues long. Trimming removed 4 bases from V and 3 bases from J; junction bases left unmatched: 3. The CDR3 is CASSGASGYNEQFF. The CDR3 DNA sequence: TGTGCCAGCAGTGGGGCTAGCGGCTACAATGAGCAGTTCTTC.

The CDR3 DNA reads TGTGCCACCAGCAGATTGACTAGCGGGAGTGAGCAGTTCTTC. Translating gives CATSRLTSGSEQFF. The chain recombines TRBV15 with TRBJ2-1; 12 bases line up with TRBD2. Germline CDR1 and CDR2: LNHNV and YYDKDF (reference sequence). The ends lost 2 bases at V and 9 bases at J; junction bases unmatched: 2. CDR3 length: 14 amino acids.

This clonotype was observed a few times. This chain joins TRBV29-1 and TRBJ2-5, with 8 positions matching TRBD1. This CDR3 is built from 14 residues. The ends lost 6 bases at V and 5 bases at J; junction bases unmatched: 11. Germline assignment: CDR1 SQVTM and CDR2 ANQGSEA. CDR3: CSVRTPTGVETQYF. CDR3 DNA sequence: TGCAGCGTGAGGACCCCGACAGGGGTCGAGACCCAGTACTTC.

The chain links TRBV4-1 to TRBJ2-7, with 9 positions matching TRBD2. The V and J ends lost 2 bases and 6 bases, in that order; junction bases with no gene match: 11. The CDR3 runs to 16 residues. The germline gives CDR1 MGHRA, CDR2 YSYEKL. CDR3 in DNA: TGCGCCAGCAGCCAACGGGGGGGAGCGGGAGGCGGCGAGCAGTACTTC. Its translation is CASSQRGGAGGGEQYF.

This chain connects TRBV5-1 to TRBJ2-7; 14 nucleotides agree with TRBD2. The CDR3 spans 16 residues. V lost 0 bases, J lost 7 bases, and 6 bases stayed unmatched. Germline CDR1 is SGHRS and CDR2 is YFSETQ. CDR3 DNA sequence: TGCGCCAGCAGCTTGGTCCGACTAGCGGGAGGGCGAGAGCAGTACTTC. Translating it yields CASSLVRLAGGREQYF. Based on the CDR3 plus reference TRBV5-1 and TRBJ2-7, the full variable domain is KAGVTQTPRYLIKTRGQQVTLSCSPISGHRSVSWYQQTPGQGLQFLFEYFSETQRNKGNFPGRFSGRQFSNSRSEMNVSTLELGDSALYLCASSLVRLAGGREQYFGPGTRLTVT.

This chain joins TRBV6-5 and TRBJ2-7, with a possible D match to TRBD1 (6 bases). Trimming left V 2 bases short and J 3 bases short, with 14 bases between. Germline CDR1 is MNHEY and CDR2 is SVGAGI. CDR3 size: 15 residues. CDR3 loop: CASSYLDRAFYEQYF. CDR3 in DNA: TGTGCCAGCAGTTACCTGGACAGAGCATTCTACGAGCAGTACTTC.

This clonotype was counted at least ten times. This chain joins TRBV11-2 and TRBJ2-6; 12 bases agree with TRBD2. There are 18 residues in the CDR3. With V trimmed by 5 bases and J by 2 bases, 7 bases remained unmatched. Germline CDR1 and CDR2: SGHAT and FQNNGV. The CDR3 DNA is TGTGCCAGCAGCCTGACTAGCGGGAGACACACTGGGGCCAACGTCCTGACTTTC. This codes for CASSLTSGRHTGANVLTF.

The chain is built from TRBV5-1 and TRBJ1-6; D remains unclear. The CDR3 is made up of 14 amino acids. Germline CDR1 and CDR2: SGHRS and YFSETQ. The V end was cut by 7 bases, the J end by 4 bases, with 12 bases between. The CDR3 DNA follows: TGCGCCAGCGGATCGGGGATTTATAATTCACCCCTCCACTTT. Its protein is CASGSGIYNSPLHF. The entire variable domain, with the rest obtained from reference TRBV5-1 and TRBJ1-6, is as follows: KAGVTQTPRYLIKTRGQQVTLSCSPISGHRSVSWYQQTPGQGLQFLFEYFSETQRNKGNFPGRFSGRQFSNSRSEMNVSTLELGDSALYLCASGSGIYNSPLHFGNGTRLTVT.

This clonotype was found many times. CDR3 amino acids: CSTGTGFSGQETQYF. CDR3 nucleotides: TGCAGTACCGGGACAGGGTTTAGTGGCCAAGAGACCCAGTACTTC. The chain joins TRBV20-1 to TRBJ2-5; 9 positions match TRBD1. This CDR3 is 15 amino acids long. Germline V CDR1 and CDR2: DFQATT, SNEGSKA (reference sequence). Trimming removed 8 bases from V and 1 base from J; junction bases left unmatched: 11.

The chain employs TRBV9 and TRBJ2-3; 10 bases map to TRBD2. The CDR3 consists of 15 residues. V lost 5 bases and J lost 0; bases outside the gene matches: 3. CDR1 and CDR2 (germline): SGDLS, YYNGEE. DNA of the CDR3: TGTGCCAGCAGGCCGGGACTAGCGAGCACAGATACGCAGTATTTT. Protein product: CASRPGLASTDTQYF.

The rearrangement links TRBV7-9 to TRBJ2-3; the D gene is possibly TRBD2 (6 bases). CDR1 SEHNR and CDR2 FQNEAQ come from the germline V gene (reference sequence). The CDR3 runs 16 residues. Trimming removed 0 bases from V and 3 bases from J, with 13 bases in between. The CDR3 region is CASSLAWPEGTDTQYF. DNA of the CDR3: TGTGCCAGCAGCTTAGCGTGGCCGGAGGGAACAGATACGCAGTATTTT.

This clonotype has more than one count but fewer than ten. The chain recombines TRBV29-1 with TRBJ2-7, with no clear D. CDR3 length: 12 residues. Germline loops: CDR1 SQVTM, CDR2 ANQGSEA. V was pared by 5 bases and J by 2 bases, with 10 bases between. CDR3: CSVPELTYEQYF. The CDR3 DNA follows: TGCAGCGTTCCGGAGTTAACCTACGAGCAGTACTTC.

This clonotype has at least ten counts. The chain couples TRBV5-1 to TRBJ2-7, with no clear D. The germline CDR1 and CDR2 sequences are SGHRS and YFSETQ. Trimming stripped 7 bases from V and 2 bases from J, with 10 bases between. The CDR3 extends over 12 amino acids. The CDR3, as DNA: TGCGCCAGCCAGGATCTTGCCTACGAGCAGTACTTC. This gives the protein CASQDLAYEQYF.

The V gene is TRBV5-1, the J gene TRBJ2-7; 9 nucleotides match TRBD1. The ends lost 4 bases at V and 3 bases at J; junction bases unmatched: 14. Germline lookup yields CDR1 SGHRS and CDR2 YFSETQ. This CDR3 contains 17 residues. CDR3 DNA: TGCGCCAGCAGCCACCGACAGGGGGTTACCGGAAACTACGAGCAGTACTTC. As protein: CASSHRQGVTGNYEQYF.

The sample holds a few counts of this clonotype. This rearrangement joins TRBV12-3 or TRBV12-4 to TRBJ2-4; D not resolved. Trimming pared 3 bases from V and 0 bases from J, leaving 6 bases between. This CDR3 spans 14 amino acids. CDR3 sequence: CASSFSLAKNIQYF. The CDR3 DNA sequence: TGTGCCAGCAGTTTCTCCCTAGCCAAAAACATTCAGTACTTC.

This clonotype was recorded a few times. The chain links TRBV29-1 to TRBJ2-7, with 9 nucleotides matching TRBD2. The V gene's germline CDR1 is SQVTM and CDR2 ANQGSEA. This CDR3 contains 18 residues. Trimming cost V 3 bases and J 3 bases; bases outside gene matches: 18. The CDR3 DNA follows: TGCAGCGTTGAGGGACGGCCTCGAAGTAGCGGGAGTGTCTACGAGCAGTACTTC. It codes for CSVEGRPRSSGSVYEQYF.

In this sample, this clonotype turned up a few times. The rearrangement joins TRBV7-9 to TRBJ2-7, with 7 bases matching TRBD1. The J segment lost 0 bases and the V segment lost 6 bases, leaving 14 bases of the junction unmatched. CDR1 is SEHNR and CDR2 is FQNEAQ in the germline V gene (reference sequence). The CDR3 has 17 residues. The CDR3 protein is CASSLSLTTGSSYEQYF. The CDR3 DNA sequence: TGTGCCAGCAGTTTGAGTTTAACGACAGGGAGCTCCTACGAGCAGTACTTC.

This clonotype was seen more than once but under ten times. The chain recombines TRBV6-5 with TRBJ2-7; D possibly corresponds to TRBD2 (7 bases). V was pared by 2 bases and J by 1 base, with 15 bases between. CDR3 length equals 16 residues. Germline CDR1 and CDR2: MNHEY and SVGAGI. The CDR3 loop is CASSYVRGAVSYEQYF. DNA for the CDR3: TGTGCCAGCAGTTACGTTCGGGGGGCCGTTTCCTACGAGCAGTACTTC.

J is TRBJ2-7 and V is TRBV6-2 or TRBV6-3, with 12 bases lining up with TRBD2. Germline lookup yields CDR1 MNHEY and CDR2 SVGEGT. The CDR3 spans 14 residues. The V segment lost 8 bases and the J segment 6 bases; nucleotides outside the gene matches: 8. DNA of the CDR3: TGTGCCAGCCGGAAAACTAGCGGGAGGCGCGAGCAGTACTTC. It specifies CASRKTSGRREQYF.

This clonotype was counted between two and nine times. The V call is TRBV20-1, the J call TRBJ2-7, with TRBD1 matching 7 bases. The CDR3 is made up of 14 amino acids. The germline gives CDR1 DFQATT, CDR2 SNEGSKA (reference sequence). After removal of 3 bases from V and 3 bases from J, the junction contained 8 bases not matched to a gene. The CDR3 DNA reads TGCAGTGCTAGCTCCAGAGGGGGCGGCTACGAGCAGTACTTC. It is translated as CSASSRGGGYEQYF.

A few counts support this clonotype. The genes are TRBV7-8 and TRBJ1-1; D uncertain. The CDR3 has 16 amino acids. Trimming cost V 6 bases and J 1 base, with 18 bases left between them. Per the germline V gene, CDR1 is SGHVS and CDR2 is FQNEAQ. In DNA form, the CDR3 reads TGTGCCAGCAGTCGAGGTAGAACAGACACGAACACTGAAGCTTTCTTT. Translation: CASSRGRTDTNTEAFF.

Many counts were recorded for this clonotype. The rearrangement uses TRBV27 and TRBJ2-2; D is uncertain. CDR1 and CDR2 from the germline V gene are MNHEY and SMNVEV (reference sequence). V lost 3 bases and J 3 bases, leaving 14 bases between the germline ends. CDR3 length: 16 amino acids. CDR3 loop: CASSFGPRPDTGELFF. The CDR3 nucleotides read TGTGCCAGCAGTTTTGGCCCGCGGCCCGACACCGGGGAGCTGTTTTTT.

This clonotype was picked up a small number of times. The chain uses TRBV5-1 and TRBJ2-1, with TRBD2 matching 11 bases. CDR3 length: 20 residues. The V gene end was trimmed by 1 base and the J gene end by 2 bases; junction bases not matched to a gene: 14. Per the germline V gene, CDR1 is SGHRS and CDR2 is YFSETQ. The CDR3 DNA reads TGCGCCAGCAGCTTGCCCCCCCTAACTAGCGGGAGAGGAACCTACAATGAGCAGTTCTTC. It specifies CASSLPPLTSGRGTYNEQFF.

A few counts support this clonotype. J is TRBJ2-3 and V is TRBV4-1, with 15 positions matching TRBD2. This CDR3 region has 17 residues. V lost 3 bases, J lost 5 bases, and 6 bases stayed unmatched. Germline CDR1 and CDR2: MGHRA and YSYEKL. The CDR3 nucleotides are TGCGCCAGCAGCCACCCGGGACTAGCGGGAGGTCGAGATACGCAGTATTTT. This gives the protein CASSHPGLAGGRDTQYF.

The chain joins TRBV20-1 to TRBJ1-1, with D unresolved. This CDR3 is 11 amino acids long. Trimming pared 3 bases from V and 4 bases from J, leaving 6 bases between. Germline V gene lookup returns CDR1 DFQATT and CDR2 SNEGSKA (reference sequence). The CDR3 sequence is CSARVATEAFF. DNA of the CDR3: TGCAGTGCTAGGGTTGCCACTGAAGCTTTCTTT.

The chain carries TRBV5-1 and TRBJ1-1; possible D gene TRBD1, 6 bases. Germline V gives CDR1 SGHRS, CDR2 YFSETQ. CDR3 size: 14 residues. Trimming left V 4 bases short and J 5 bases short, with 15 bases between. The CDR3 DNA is TGCGCCAGCAGCCCGGCAGGGGAGAGGACTGAAGCTTTCTTT. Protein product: CASSPAGERTEAFF.

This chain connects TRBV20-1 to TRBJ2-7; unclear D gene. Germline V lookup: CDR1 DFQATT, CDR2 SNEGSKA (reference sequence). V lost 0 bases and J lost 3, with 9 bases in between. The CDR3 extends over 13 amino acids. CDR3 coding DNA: TGCAGTGCTAGAGATCGGGTGGTCTACGAGCAGTACTTC. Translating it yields CSARDRVVYEQYF.

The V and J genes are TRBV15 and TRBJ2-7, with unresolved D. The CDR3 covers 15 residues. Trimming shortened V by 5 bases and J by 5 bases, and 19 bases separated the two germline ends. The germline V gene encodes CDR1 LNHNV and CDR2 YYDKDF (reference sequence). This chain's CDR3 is CATSGKRAGTNEQYF. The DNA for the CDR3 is TGTGCCACCAGCGGAAAACGCGCAGGCACTAACGAGCAGTACTTC. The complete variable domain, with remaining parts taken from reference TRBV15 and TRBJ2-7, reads DAMVIQNPRYQVTQFGKPVTLSCSQTLNHNVMYWYQQKSSQAPKLLFHYYDKDFNNEADTPDNFQSRRPNTSFCFLDIRSPGLGDTAMYLCATSGKRAGTNEQYFGPGTRLTVT.

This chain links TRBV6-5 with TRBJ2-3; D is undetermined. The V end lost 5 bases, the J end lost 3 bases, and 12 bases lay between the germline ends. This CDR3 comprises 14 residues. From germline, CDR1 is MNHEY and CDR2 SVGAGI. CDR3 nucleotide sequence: TGTGCCAGCAGTAACGCCGACCAGACAGATACGCAGTATTTT. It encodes CASSNADQTDTQYF.

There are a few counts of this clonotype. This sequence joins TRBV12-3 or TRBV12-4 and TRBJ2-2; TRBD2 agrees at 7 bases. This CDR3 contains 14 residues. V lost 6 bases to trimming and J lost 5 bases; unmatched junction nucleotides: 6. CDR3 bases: TGTGCCAGCAGCCAGGGAGGGTGGACCGGGGAGCTGTTTTTT. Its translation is CASSQGGWTGELFF.